Following are 11 T cell receptor beta chains from one sample sequenced in a study of T cells after yellow fever vaccination. TCRdb called the 5' RACE reads again in MiXCR, with one record for every CDR3 protein. This sample carries around 530,000 distinct CDR3 sequences, about a sixth of them seen once, and the ten largest clones take about 18%. Sequencing was performed on PBMCs, taken about 5 days after the first yellow fever vaccination. Receptors were obtained from a man aged 18 to 30 who received the YFV17D yellow fever vaccine.

The chain joins TRBV11-2 to TRBJ1-2; D is possibly TRBD1 (5 bases). CDR3 length: 14 residues. Trimming took 1 base from V and 8 from J, leaving 14 bases between them. Per the germline V gene, CDR1 is SGHAT and CDR2 is FQNNGV. In DNA, the CDR3 is TGTGCCAGCAGCTTAGGAGGGGATTCGAGCGGCTACACCTTC. It is translated as CASSLGGDSSGYTF.

The rearrangement links TRBV12-3 or TRBV12-4 to TRBJ1-5; D may be TRBD1 (5 bases). The CDR3 consists of 14 residues. Trimming stripped 3 bases from V and 7 bases from J, with 13 bases between. The CDR3 here is CASSFFSGGQPQHF. The DNA of the CDR3 is TGTGCCAGCAGTTTCTTTTCGGGGGGACAGCCCCAGCATTTT.

This clonotype was seen only a few times. This chain connects TRBV25-1 to TRBJ2-2, with 10 nucleotides matching TRBD2. Germline V gives CDR1 MGHDK, CDR2 SYGVNS. The CDR3 sequence is 17 residues long. V lost 2 bases to trimming and J lost 1 base; unmatched junction nucleotides: 4. The CDR3 loop is CASSELLAGKNTGELFF. For the CDR3, the DNA is TGTGCCAGCAGTGAACTACTAGCGGGGAAGAACACCGGGGAGCTGTTTTTT.

This clonotype was recorded once. The junction departs from germline at one end; a sequencing error may be responsible. This rearrangement joins TRBV5-1 to TRBJ2-2; weak D call: TRBD2 (5 bases). This CDR3 has 14 amino acids. Germline CDR1 reads SGHRS; CDR2 reads YFSETQ. CDR3 DNA sequence: TGCGCCAGCAGCTCCGGGGTGAACACCGGGGAGCTGGTTTTT. It codes for CASSSGVNTGELVF.

V and J are TRBV5-1 and TRBJ2-7, with 8 nucleotides matching TRBD1. Germline CDR1 is SGHRS and CDR2 is YFSETQ. V shed 0 bases, J shed 7 bases, and the junction held 6 bases outside the gene matches. This CDR3 spans 14 amino acids. CDR3 sequence: CASSLGDRSWEQYV. CDR3 nucleotide sequence: TGCGCCAGCAGCTTGGGGGACAGGTCTTGGGAGCAGTACGTC.

The V gene is TRBV10-3, the J gene TRBJ1-5; no clear D gene. V was trimmed by 5 bases and J by 0 bases, leaving 14 bases between them. The germline V gene encodes CDR1 ENHRY and CDR2 SYGVKD. This CDR3 contains 16 residues. CDR3 in amino acids: CAISPHGEVSNQPQHF. DNA for the CDR3: TGTGCCATCAGTCCACATGGGGAGGTTAGCAATCAGCCCCAGCATTTT.

V and J are TRBV18 and TRBJ1-6; D call uncertain. The CDR3 loop spans 14 amino acids. Trimming stripped 1 base from V and 10 bases from J, with 11 bases between. Germline V gene lookup returns CDR1 KGHSH and CDR2 LQKENI. The CDR3 reads CASSPRTERSPLHF. In DNA, the CDR3 is TGTGCCAGCTCACCACGTACAGAAAGGTCACCCCTCCACTTT.

DNA of the CDR3: TGCGCCAGCAGCTTGGAGGGCAGGTCCGAGCAGTACTTC. This codes for CASSLEGRSEQYF. This chain uses TRBV5-1 with TRBJ2-7, with unresolved D. The CDR3 has 13 residues. CDR1 and CDR2 from the germline V gene are SGHRS and YFSETQ. With 0 bases removed from V and 6 bases from J, the gap between germline ends came to 10 bases.

This clonotype was counted between two and nine times. This chain connects TRBV4-2 to TRBJ1-5, with 8 bases fitting TRBD1. Germline CDR1 and CDR2: LGHNA and YNFKEQ. The junction had 3 bases not matched to a gene; V was cut back by 0 bases and J by 5 bases. This CDR3 has 15 residues. CDR3 nucleotides: TGTGCCAGCAGCCAAGACCGACAGGGGTATCAGCCCCAGCATTTT. Protein product: CASSQDRQGYQPQHF.

In this sample, this clonotype turned up a few times. The chain carries TRBV5-1 and TRBJ2-1; TRBD2 matches at 11 bases. Germline V gene lookup returns CDR1 SGHRS and CDR2 YFSETQ. The CDR3 covers 16 residues. After removal of 3 bases from V and 4 bases from J, the junction contained 6 bases not matched to a gene. This CDR3 reads CASSSNLAGGYNEQFF. CDR3 nucleotides: TGCGCCAGCAGCTCGAATCTAGCGGGGGGATACAATGAGCAGTTCTTC.

This clonotype was seen at least ten times. V and J are TRBV20-1 and TRBJ2-7; 8 nucleotides line up with TRBD1. The CDR3 consists of 14 residues. Germline V CDR1 and CDR2: DFQATT, SNEGSKA (reference sequence). V lost 6 bases, J lost 7 bases, and 14 bases stayed unmatched. The CDR3 is CSATGTGPLGEQYF. CDR3 in DNA: TGCAGTGCCACCGGGACAGGTCCATTAGGGGAGCAGTACTTC.